The 22 T cell receptor beta chains in this list originate from one sample, sequenced in a study of naive and memory T cell subsets. Antigens for these TCRs are unknown. Two oligonucleotides, mixed equimolar, formed the beta constant-region primer covering TRBC1 and TRBC2. The ligated cDNA underwent four PCR rounds using SP2 and nested alpha and beta constant-region primers. TCRdb reanalysed the UMI-ligation and nested PCR reads using MiXCR and keeps one entry per CDR3 protein. The sample has approximately 150,000 distinct CDR3 sequences, over 20% seen once. Overall study findings and caveats: A few larger clonotypes appeared in naive repertoires, especially CD8, possibly memory cells re-expressing CD45RA.

What was sequenced was naive CD4+ T cells from blood. These TCRs come from a human donor in good health.

Turning to this clonotype: One end of the junction varies from germline; a read error may be responsible. The chain links TRBV6-6 to TRBJ2-6; D is unresolved. The CDR3 has 11 residues. Per germline, CDR1 MNHNY and CDR2 SVGAGI (reference sequence). The CDR3 sequence: CASSPAHVLTF. DNA for the CDR3: TGTGCCAGCAGCCCGGCCCACGTCCTGACTTTC.

J is TRBJ2-7 and V is TRBV28, with 7 bases fitting TRBD1. Germline V gives CDR1 MDHEN, CDR2 SYDVKM. CDR3 length: 15 amino acids. V trimming: 5 bases; J trimming: 3 bases; junction bases outside the gene matches: 10. The CDR3 DNA sequence: TGTGCCAGCAGTCCACTGACAGGGAACTACTACGAGCAGTACTTC. Its protein is CASSPLTGNYYEQYF.

This clonotype has ten or more counts. This chain uses TRBV28 with TRBJ1-6; TRBD1 matches 11 bases. This CDR3 contains 14 residues. CDR1 and CDR2 (germline): MDHEN, SYDVKM. J gave up 7 bases and V 8 bases, and 4 bases lay outside the gene matches. The CDR3: CASGGTGGNSPLHF. Here the CDR3 DNA reads TGTGCCAGCGGAGGGACAGGGGGAAATTCACCCCTCCACTTT.

The gene calls are TRBV20-1 and TRBJ1-1; unclear D gene. V gave up 4 bases and J gave up 1 base, with 13 bases separating them. The CDR3 has 14 amino acids. CDR1 DFQATT and CDR2 SNEGSKA come from the germline V gene (reference sequence). In DNA form, the CDR3 reads TGCAGTGCTACCCGCCAGGCCTGGAACACTGAAGCTTTCTTT. It is translated as CSATRQAWNTEAFF.

V gene TRBV11-2 combines with J gene TRBJ2-1; the D gene is possibly TRBD1 (5 bases). The germline CDR1 and CDR2 sequences are SGHAT and FQNNGV. V dropped 5 bases and J dropped 6 bases, with 20 bases sitting between them. This CDR3 spans 16 amino acids. Here the CDR3 DNA reads TGTGCCAGCAGCCCACAGGTGGCAATTCAGGGCAATGAGCAGTTCTTC. Translating gives CASSPQVAIQGNEQFF.

V is TRBV12-3 or TRBV12-4 and J is TRBJ2-1; 10 nucleotides align to TRBD2. This CDR3 spans 17 amino acids. Unmatched junction bases numbered 8, after V lost 4 bases and J lost 2 bases. CDR3 sequence (DNA): TGTGCCAGCAGTTCCTCTACTAGCGGGGCGGCCTACAATGAGCAGTTCTTC. It specifies CASSSSTSGAAYNEQFF.

In this sample, this clonotype turned up a few times. The chain joins TRBV7-2 to TRBJ2-3; maybe TRBD1 (5 bases). Germline CDR1 SGHTA, CDR2 FQGNSA. CDR3 length: 15 amino acids. Trimming removed 3 bases from V and 3 bases from J, with 13 bases in between. The CDR3 DNA sequence: TGTGCCAGCAGCTTGACGGGCTCAGGGACAGATACGCAGTATTTT. It is translated as CASSLTGSGTDTQYF.

This clonotype was seen a few times. The gene calls are TRBV28 and TRBJ2-1; perhaps D is TRBD1 or TRBD2 (5 bases each). CDR1 MDHEN and CDR2 SYDVKM come from the germline V gene. V was cut by 2 bases and J by 1 base, with 9 bases left in between. The CDR3 runs to 15 residues. This CDR3 reads CASSLRDLSYNEQFF. In DNA, the CDR3 is TGTGCCAGCAGTTTACGGGACCTATCCTACAATGAGCAGTTCTTC. Supplemented by reference TRBV28 and TRBJ2-1, the full variable domain reads DVKVTQSSRYLVKRTGEKVFLECVQDMDHENMFWYRQDPGLGLRLIYFSYDVKMKEKGDIPEGYSVSREKKERFSLILESASTNQTSMYLCASSLRDLSYNEQFFGPGTRLTVL.

This rearrangement joins TRBV7-2 to TRBJ2-3; D ambiguous. V gave up 2 bases and J gave up 3 bases, with 9 bases separating them. CDR1 and CDR2 (germline): SGHTA, FQGNSA. The length of the CDR3 is 14 residues. CDR3 bases: TGTGCCAGCAGCTTAAATGGGCCTACAGATACGCAGTATTTT. Its protein is CASSLNGPTDTQYF.

This chain links TRBV6-2 or TRBV6-3 with TRBJ2-7; TRBD2 matches at 10 bases. The CDR3 runs to 16 residues. The germline gives CDR1 MNHEY, CDR2 SVGEGT. Losses at the gene ends were 4 bases for V and 1 base for J; bases not matched to a gene: 7. CDR3 coding DNA: TGTGCCAGCAGTTCCATCAGGACTAGCGGTTCCTACGAGCAGTACTTC. It specifies CASSSIRTSGSYEQYF.

The chain links TRBV12-3 or TRBV12-4 to TRBJ2-3, with unresolved D. Trimming left V 3 bases short and J 2 bases short, with 9 bases between. This CDR3 is 14 amino acids long. The CDR3: CASSLVGNTDTQYF. The CDR3 DNA reads as TGTGCCAGCAGTTTGGTGGGGAACACAGATACGCAGTATTTT.

The chain is built from TRBV5-1 and TRBJ2-1; TRBD1 matches at 9 bases. V dropped 1 base and J dropped 6; count of bases not matched to a gene: 5. Germline values: CDR1 SGHRS, CDR2 YFSETQ. The CDR3 is made up of 15 amino acids. As DNA, the CDR3 is TGCGCCAGCAGCTTGTGGACAGGGGTCGGCAATGAGCAGTTCTTC. Translating it yields CASSLWTGVGNEQFF.

This clonotype occurred a few times. This chain joins TRBV6-6 and TRBJ2-7; 10 bases map to TRBD2. Germline loops: CDR1 MNHNY, CDR2 SVGAGI (reference sequence). This CDR3 has 15 residues. V was clipped by 5 bases and J by 0 bases; unmatched bases: 4. The CDR3 here is CASSQLAGSSYEQYF. The CDR3 nucleotides are TGTGCCAGCAGTCAACTAGCGGGAAGCTCCTACGAGCAGTACTTC.

V gene TRBV7-2 combines with J gene TRBJ2-3; 10 bases are shared with TRBD2. Per germline, CDR1 SGHTA and CDR2 FQGNSA. Trimming at V came to 3 bases and at J to 5 bases, leaving 8 bases not matched to a gene. This CDR3 region has 16 residues. CDR3 sequence (DNA): TGTGCCAGCAGCTTCTCCCCTAGCGGGAGATTAGATACGCAGTATTTT. Translation: CASSFSPSGRLDTQYF.

This clonotype was picked up many times. The rearrangement links TRBV20-1 to TRBJ2-6; D remains unclear. Looked up from germline, CDR1 is DFQATT and CDR2 is SNEGSKA (reference sequence). The CDR3 spans 15 residues. V was pared by 0 bases and J by 1 base, with 7 bases between. CDR3 coding DNA: TGCAGTGCTAGAGACAGGATGTCTGGGGCCAACGTCCTGACTTTC. Translation: CSARDRMSGANVLTF.

The chain links TRBV6-4 to TRBJ2-1; 12 bases are a match to TRBD2. Germline-derived CDR1 and CDR2 are MRHNA and SNTAGT. CDR3 length: 20 residues. The junction had 16 bases not matched to a gene; V was cut back by 7 bases and J by 0 bases. The CDR3 nucleotides are TGTGCCAGCAACCCACGGTTCCGACTAGCGGGAGTACCCTCCTACAATGAGCAGTTCTTC. Its translation is CASNPRFRLAGVPSYNEQFF.

This clonotype was seen only once. V and J are TRBV12-3 or TRBV12-4 and TRBJ1-2; possible D gene TRBD1, 6 bases. V lost 5 bases to trimming and J lost 3 bases, with 10 bases between them. The CDR3 is 13 amino acids. The CDR3, as DNA: TGTGCCAGCAGTCTAGGGGGGTACTATGGCTACACCTTC. As protein: CASSLGGYYGYTF.

J is TRBJ2-3 and V is TRBV28, with D perhaps TRBD2 (6 bases). Germline loops: CDR1 MDHEN, CDR2 SYDVKM. Trimming stripped 5 bases from V and 0 bases from J, with 15 bases between. There are 16 residues in the CDR3. DNA of the CDR3: TGTGCCAGCAGTCTACCGGGAGACCCTAGCACAGATACGCAGTATTTT. As protein: CASSLPGDPSTDTQYF.

In its sample, this clonotype was seen a few times. CDR3 loop: CATSRDPMASGNTIYF. For the CDR3, the DNA is TGTGCCACCAGCAGAGATCCGATGGCCTCTGGAAACACCATATATTTT. The genes are TRBV15 and TRBJ1-3; D unresolved. CDR1 and CDR2 from the germline V gene are LNHNV and YYDKDF (reference sequence). CDR3 size: 16 residues. V lost 0 bases and J lost 0, with 9 bases in between.

In this sample, this clonotype turned up many times. The chain employs TRBV29-1 and TRBJ2-1; no definite D call. Per germline, CDR1 SQVTM and CDR2 ANQGSEA. Deletions cut 4 bases from V and 4 bases from J, with 8 bases between. The length of the CDR3 is 12 residues. In nucleotides, the CDR3 is TGCAGCGTTGTGGTCCTGTACAATGAGCAGTTCTTC. This sequence encodes CSVVVLYNEQFF.

V and J are TRBV7-3 and TRBJ2-6; possible D gene TRBD1, 5 bases. V lost 1 base to trimming and J lost 1 base, with 14 bases between them. Germline V gives CDR1 SGHTA, CDR2 FQGTGA. This CDR3 is built from 18 residues. The CDR3 DNA follows: TGTGCCAGCAGCTTAAATGAAGCAGGGTGGTCTGGGGCCAACGTCCTGACTTTC. Translated, it gives CASSLNEAGWSGANVLTF.

This clonotype occurred a few times. This chain links TRBV30 with TRBJ2-5; D remains ambiguous. There are 13 residues in the CDR3. Between the trimmed V and J ends, which lost 2 bases and 5 bases, there was a span of 12 bases. Germline CDR1 reads GTSNPN; CDR2 reads SVGIG (reference sequence). The CDR3 loop reads CAWSPSGMETQYF. CDR3 nucleotides: TGTGCCTGGAGTCCTAGTGGGATGGAGACCCAGTACTTC. The whole variable domain, filled in from reference TRBV30 and TRBJ2-5, reads SQTIHQWPATLVQPVGSPLSLECTVEGTSNPNLYWYRQAAGRGLQLLFYSVGIGQISSEVPQNLSASRPQDRQFILSSKKLLLSDSGFYLCAWSPSGMETQYFGPGTRLLVL.